The 13 T cell receptor beta chains below come from one sample, sequenced in a study of T cells expressing NK-cell markers. Reanalyzing the 5' RACE reads, TCRdb keeps one entry per CDR3 protein, without DNA. This sample carries about 460,000 distinct CDR3 sequences, with 1.4% going to the ten biggest clones. Sequenced sample: blood T cells: a sorted CD56 or NKG2C T cell subset, CD4+ or CD8+ T cells, or bulk PBMC T cells (not recorded which). The receptors shown here come from a woman between 50 and 59 years old in good health.

The rearrangement joins TRBV7-6 to TRBJ2-2; the D gene TCRdb calls, TRBD2, cannot be checked with no DNA. The CDR3 is 15 residues long. Germline lookup yields CDR1 SGHVS and CDR2 FNYEAQ. The CDR3 here is CASSPGYGRTGELFF.

The rearrangement uses TRBV3-1 and TRBJ2-7; TCRdb's D call of TRBD1 is untestable without DNA. The CDR3 has 14 amino acids. The germline CDR1 and CDR2 sequences are LGHDT and YNNKEL (reference sequence). CDR3 region: CASSQLRRGGEQYF.

The rearrangement links TRBV11-2 to TRBJ2-5; the D call of TRBD1 rests on TCRdb alone, since no DNA is present to check it. CDR1 and CDR2 from the germline V gene are SGHAT and FQNNGV. The CDR3 runs to 17 residues. The CDR3: CASSLDGAGAFQETQYF.

The V call is TRBV12-5, the J call TRBJ2-5; TCRdb indicates TRBD1, and absent DNA this call remains unverified. Germline V lookup: CDR1 LGHNT, CDR2 FRNRAP. CDR3 size: 14 residues. CDR3: CASGPNRAHETQYF.

The chain couples TRBV15 to TRBJ2-2; lacking DNA, the TRBD1 call made by TCRdb goes unchecked. The germline CDR1 and CDR2 sequences are LNHNV and YYDKDF (reference sequence). The length of the CDR3 is 14 residues. The CDR3 here is CATSLPGNTGELFF.

V gene TRBV6-6 combines with J gene TRBJ1-5; the TCRdb D gene call, TRBD1, has no DNA to confirm it. Germline V gives CDR1 MNHNY, CDR2 SVGAGI (reference sequence). This CDR3 has 13 amino acids. The CDR3 loop reads CASRQGSNQPQHF.

The genes are TRBV4-1 and TRBJ2-4. The CDR3 sequence is 14 residues long. Germline lookup yields CDR1 MGHRA and CDR2 YSYEKL. CDR3 in amino acids: CASNLAEAKNIQYF.

The chain couples TRBV6-5 to TRBJ2-7. This CDR3 region has 12 residues. Germline-derived CDR1 and CDR2 are MNHEY and SVGAGI. The CDR3 loop is CASSSYSYEQYF.

The rearrangement uses TRBV5-1 and TRBJ2-1; there is no DNA to check the TCRdb D call of TRBD2. This CDR3 has 15 amino acids. CDR1 SGHRS and CDR2 YFSETQ come from the germline V gene. CDR3 region: CASSLAGGPQDEQFF.

This sequence joins TRBV12-3 or TRBV12-4 and TRBJ1-1; TCRdb's D gene call, TRBD1, goes unchecked for lack of DNA. This CDR3 contains 15 residues. The CDR3 here is CASRLSTGPNTEAFF.

V is TRBV25-1 and J is TRBJ2-5; TCRdb's D call of TRBD1 is untestable without DNA. CDR3 length: 13 residues. Looked up from germline, CDR1 is MGHDK and CDR2 is SYGVNS. CDR3 in amino acids: CASSTGGRETQYF.

J is TRBJ2-1 and V is TRBV11-3. The length of the CDR3 is 15 residues. The V gene's germline CDR1 is SGHNT and CDR2 YENEEA. The CDR3: CASSLRGFTYNEQFF.

The chain combines TRBV4-2 with TRBJ2-3; TCRdb's assignment of TRBD1 cannot be checked, as there is no DNA. Germline assignment: CDR1 LGHNA and CDR2 YNFKEQ. This CDR3 is 13 amino acids long. CDR3 sequence: CASSRIPGDTQYF.